What follows are 17 T cell receptor beta chains derived from one specimen sequenced in a study of CD8 T cell repertoires and HIV-1 epitope variants. Assay: immunoSEQ multiplex PCR; the TCRdb copy retains only in-frame clones and omits some. The sample lists fewer than 6,000 clones; around three fifths were seen once. Their antigens are not known. The specimen sequenced was cultured CD8+ T cells derived from PBMCs. The source of these receptors is a male donor with HIV.

The chain is built from TRBV28 and TRBJ1-2; 10 nucleotides line up with TRBD1. Germline V gives CDR1 MDHEN, CDR2 SYDVKM. This CDR3 has 14 residues. The ends lost 5 bases at V and 7 bases at J; junction bases unmatched: 7. The CDR3 loop is CASSPSRTGGGYTF. DNA of the CDR3: TGTGCCAGCAGTCCCTCTCGGACAGGGGGTGGCTACACCTTC.

The genes are TRBV27 and TRBJ2-1; 10 bases are shared with TRBD2. CDR1 MNHEY and CDR2 SMNVEV come from the germline V gene (reference sequence). This CDR3 contains 16 residues. Trimming took 5 bases from V and 8 from J; bases not matched to a gene: 12. CDR3 region: CASSPLSGGPTDEQFF. The CDR3 bases are TGTGCCAGCAGTCCCCTTAGCGGGGGGCCCACAGATGAGCAGTTCTTC.

This clone showed up just a few times. The rearrangement links TRBV16 to TRBJ1-2; a possible D gene is TRBD1 (6 bases). This CDR3 contains 15 residues. V was clipped by 2 bases and J by 2 bases, with 12 bases between them. Per germline, CDR1 KGHSY and CDR2 FQNENV. The CDR3 spells CASSQGQGRNYGYTF. CDR3 nucleotides: TGTGCCAGCAGCCAAGGGCAGGGGAGGAACTATGGCTACACCTTC.

The gene calls are TRBV2 and TRBJ2-7; D uncertain. CDR3 length equals 14 residues. Germline-derived CDR1 and CDR2 are SNHLY and FYNNEI. The ends were cut back, 6 bases at V and 0 bases at J, with 12 bases in the middle. Written as DNA, the CDR3 is TGTGCCAGCAGGGCACAGAGCAGCTCCTACGAGCAGTACTTC. This encodes CASRAQSSSYEQYF.

The rearrangement joins TRBV18 to TRBJ1-1; 7 bases map to TRBD1. The V segment lost 5 bases and the J segment 4 bases; nucleotides outside the gene matches: 4. The germline V gene encodes CDR1 KGHSH and CDR2 LQKENI. The CDR3 has 13 residues. CDR3: CASSNRGFTEAFF. CDR3 in DNA: TGTGCCAGCTCAAACAGGGGATTCACTGAAGCTTTCTTT.

The CDR3 protein is CASLDADNYGYTF. For the CDR3, the DNA is TGTGCCAGCTTAGACGCGGATAACTATGGCTACACCTTC. V is TRBV5-4 and J is TRBJ1-2; D remains ambiguous. There are 13 residues in the CDR3. V lost 7 bases and J 1 base, leaving 11 bases between the germline ends. The V gene's germline CDR1 is SGHNT and CDR2 YYREEE (reference sequence).

V and J are TRBV28 and TRBJ2-4, with D tentatively TRBD1 or TRBD2 (5 bases each). The CDR3 extends over 13 amino acids. CDR1 MDHEN and CDR2 SYDVKM come from the germline V gene. The V end lost 6 bases, the J end lost 8 bases, and 14 bases lay between the germline ends. The CDR3 sequence: CASRRQGEDIQYF. CDR3 nucleotide sequence: TGTGCCAGCAGACGGCAGGGAGAGGACATTCAGTACTTC.

The gene calls are TRBV5-1 and TRBJ2-1, with TRBD2 identical over 12 bases. The ends lost 3 bases at V and 6 bases at J; junction bases unmatched: 13. The CDR3 is made up of 18 amino acids. Germline CDR1 and CDR2: SGHRS and YFSETQ. The CDR3 DNA follows: TGCGCCAGCAGCTCTCAGACTAGCGGGAGACCAATGGGCAATGAGCAGTTCTTC. Translated: CASSSQTSGRPMGNEQFF.

This sequence joins TRBV5-6 and TRBJ1-3; 7 bases agree with TRBD1. Trimming removed 3 bases from V and 2 bases from J; junction bases left unmatched: 2. Germline V gives CDR1 SGHDT, CDR2 YYEEEE. This CDR3 contains 14 residues. The CDR3 loop is CASSYRGAGNTIYF. The CDR3 DNA sequence: TGTGCCAGCAGCTACAGGGGTGCTGGAAACACCATATATTTT.

The chain is built from TRBV19 and TRBJ2-1; weak D call: TRBD2 (6 bases). Germline V lookup: CDR1 LNHDA, CDR2 SQIVND (reference sequence). V gave up 3 bases and J gave up 3 bases, with 9 bases separating them. The CDR3 length is 14 residues. The CDR3 spells CASSITGLYNEQFF. CDR3 nucleotide sequence: TGTGCCAGTAGTATCACGGGACTCTACAATGAGCAGTTCTTC.

CDR3 DNA sequence: TGTGCCTGGAGTGACACCAGGAATCAGCCCCAGCATTTT. As protein: CAWSDTRNQPQHF. V and J are TRBV30 and TRBJ1-5; D gene ambiguous. The CDR3 has 13 amino acids. The germline CDR1 and CDR2 sequences are GTSNPN and SVGIG (reference sequence). Trimming took off 1 base at V and 4 bases at J, with 8 bases between the two ends.

The gene calls are TRBV7-2 and TRBJ1-1; possibly TRBD1 for D (6 bases). Trimming cost V 1 base and J 3 bases, with 12 bases left between them. Germline V gene sequence: CDR1 SGHTA, CDR2 FQGNSA. The CDR3 spans 15 residues. In DNA, the CDR3 is TGTGCCAGCAGCTTAGACGCAACAGGGTACACTGAAGCTTTCTTT. Translating it yields CASSLDATGYTEAFF.

This chain uses TRBV5-6 with TRBJ1-4; 7 nucleotides line up with TRBD1. The junction had 22 bases not matched to a gene; V was cut back by 3 bases and J by 8 bases. CDR1 is SGHDT, CDR2 YYEEEE, per germline. The CDR3 is 19 residues long. The CDR3 DNA is TGTGCCAGCAGCTCCCGGGACCCGGAACGGGACAGCGGGTGGGAAAAACTGTTTTTT. This codes for CASSSRDPERDSGWEKLFF.

This chain links TRBV4-2 with TRBJ1-6; D unresolved. Germline CDR1 is LGHNA and CDR2 is YNFKEQ. This CDR3 is 15 amino acids long. Trimming removed 0 bases from V and 6 bases from J, with 9 bases in between. The CDR3 loop reads CASSQELLLNSPLHF. Written as DNA, the CDR3 is TGTGCCAGCAGCCAAGAATTGCTCCTTAATTCACCCCTCCACTTT.

In this sample, this clone turned up a few times. This rearrangement joins TRBV6-1 to TRBJ1-2, with 9 bases fitting TRBD1. The length of the CDR3 is 15 residues. V dropped 5 bases and J dropped 3; count of bases not matched to a gene: 7. From germline, CDR1 is MNHNS and CDR2 SASEGT. The CDR3 spells CASSRGQGWDYGYTF. Here the CDR3 DNA reads TGTGCCAGCAGTAGGGGACAGGGATGGGACTATGGCTACACCTTC.

This clone was detected only a few times. This chain connects TRBV7-9 to TRBJ1-1; D might be TRBD1 (6 bases). The germline V and J ends were trimmed by 4 bases and 3 bases, with 15 bases remaining between them. Germline V gives CDR1 SEHNR, CDR2 FQNEAQ (reference sequence). The CDR3 has 15 residues. CDR3 in DNA: TGTGCCAGCAGCTCAGGGGAGAAAGCGTACACTGAAGCTTTCTTT. Its translation is CASSSGEKAYTEAFF. Supplemented by reference TRBV7-9 and TRBJ1-1, the full variable domain reads DTGVSQNPRHKITKRGQNVTFRCDPISEHNRLYWYRQTLGQGPEFLTYFQNEAQLEKSRLLSDRFSAERPKGSFSTLEIQRTEQGDSAMYLCASSSGEKAYTEAFFGQGTRLTVV.

This clone was seen only a few times. The chain has TRBV7-8 and TRBJ1-2; TRBD1 aligns across 9 bases. The CDR3 loop spans 12 amino acids. Losses at the gene ends were 6 bases for V and 8 bases for J; bases not matched to a gene: 4. Germline-derived CDR1 and CDR2 are SGHVS and FQNEAQ. The CDR3 region is CASSSGTGGYTF. CDR3 DNA: TGTGCCAGCAGTTCCGGGACAGGGGGCTACACCTTC.